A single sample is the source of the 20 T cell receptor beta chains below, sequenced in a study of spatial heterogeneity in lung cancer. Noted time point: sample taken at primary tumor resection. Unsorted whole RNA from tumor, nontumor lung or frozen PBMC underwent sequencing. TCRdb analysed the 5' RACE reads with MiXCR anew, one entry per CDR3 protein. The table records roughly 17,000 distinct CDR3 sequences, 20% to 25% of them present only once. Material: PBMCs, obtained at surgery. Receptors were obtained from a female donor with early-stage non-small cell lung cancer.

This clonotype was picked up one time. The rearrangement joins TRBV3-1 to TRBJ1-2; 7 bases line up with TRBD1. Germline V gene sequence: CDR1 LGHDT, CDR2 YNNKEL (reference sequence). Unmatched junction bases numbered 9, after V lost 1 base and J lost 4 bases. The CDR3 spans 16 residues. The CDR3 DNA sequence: TGTGCCAGCAGCCAAGGCCGACAGGGTCGGAGCTATGGCTACACCTTC. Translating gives CASSQGRQGRSYGYTF.

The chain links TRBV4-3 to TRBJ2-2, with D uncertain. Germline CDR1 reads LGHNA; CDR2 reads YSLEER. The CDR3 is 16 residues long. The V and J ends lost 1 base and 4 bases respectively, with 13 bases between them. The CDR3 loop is CASSQVPYKGTGELFF. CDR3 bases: TGCGCCAGCAGCCAAGTTCCCTATAAGGGCACCGGGGAGCTGTTTTTT.

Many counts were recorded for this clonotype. The DNA of the CDR3 is TGTGCCAGCTCACCACGACTCCGGAGTGGCGGACTTAGCACAGATACGCAGTATTTT. Its protein product is CASSPRLRSGGLSTDTQYF. The chain has TRBV18 and TRBJ2-3; D might be TRBD2 (5 bases). CDR3 length: 19 amino acids. Germline CDR1 is KGHSH and CDR2 is LQKENI. Trimming stripped 1 base from V and 0 bases from J, with 20 bases between.

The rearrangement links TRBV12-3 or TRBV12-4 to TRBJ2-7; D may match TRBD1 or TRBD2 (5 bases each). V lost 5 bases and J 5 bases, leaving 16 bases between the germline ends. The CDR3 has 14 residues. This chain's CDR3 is CASSLRQFGDEQYF. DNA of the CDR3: TGTGCCAGCAGTCTTAGACAGTTCGGGGACGAGCAGTACTTC.

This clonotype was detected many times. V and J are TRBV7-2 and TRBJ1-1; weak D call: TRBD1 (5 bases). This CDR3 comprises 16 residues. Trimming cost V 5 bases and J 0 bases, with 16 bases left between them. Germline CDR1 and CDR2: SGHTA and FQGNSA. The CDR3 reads CASSHLTANLNTEAFF. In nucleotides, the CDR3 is TGTGCCAGCAGCCACCTGACAGCCAATTTGAACACTGAAGCTTTCTTT. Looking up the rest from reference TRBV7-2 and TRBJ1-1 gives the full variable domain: GAGVSQSPSNKVTEKGKDVELRCDPISGHTALYWYRQSLGQGLEFLIYFQGNSAPDKSGLPSDRFSAERTGGSVSTLTIQRTQQEDSAVYLCASSHLTANLNTEAFFGQGTRLTVV.

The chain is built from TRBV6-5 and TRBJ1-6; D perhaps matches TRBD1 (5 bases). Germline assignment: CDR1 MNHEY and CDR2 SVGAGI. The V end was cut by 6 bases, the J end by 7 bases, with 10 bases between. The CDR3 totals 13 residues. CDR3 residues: CASRGARNSPLHF. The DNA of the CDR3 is TGTGCCAGCAGAGGGGCCAGAAATTCACCCCTCCACTTT.

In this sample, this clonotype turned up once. The CDR3 loop reads CASSLGGETYNEQFF. In DNA form, the CDR3 reads TGTGCCAGCAGCTTAGGGGGGGAGACCTACAATGAGCAGTTCTTC. This sequence joins TRBV11-1 and TRBJ2-1, with TRBD2 as a possible D gene (6 bases). The CDR3 has 15 residues. Germline CDR1 reads SGHAT; CDR2 reads FQDESV (reference sequence). The germline V and J ends were trimmed by 1 base and 2 bases, with 9 bases remaining between them.

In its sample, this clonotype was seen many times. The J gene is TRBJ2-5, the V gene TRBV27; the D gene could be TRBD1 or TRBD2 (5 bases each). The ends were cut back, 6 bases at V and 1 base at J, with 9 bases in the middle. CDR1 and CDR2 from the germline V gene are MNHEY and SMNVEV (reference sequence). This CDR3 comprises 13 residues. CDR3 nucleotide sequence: TGTGCCAGCAGCCGGGGCTCCCAAGAGACCCAGTACTTC. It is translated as CASSRGSQETQYF.

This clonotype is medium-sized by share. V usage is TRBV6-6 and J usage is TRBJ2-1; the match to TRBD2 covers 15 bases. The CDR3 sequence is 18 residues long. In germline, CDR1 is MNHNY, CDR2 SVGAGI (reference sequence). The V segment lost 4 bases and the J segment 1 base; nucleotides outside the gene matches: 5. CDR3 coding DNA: TGTGCCAGCAGTTCTTGGACTAGCGGGAGGGGGTCCTACAATGAGCAGTTCTTC. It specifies CASSSWTSGRGSYNEQFF.

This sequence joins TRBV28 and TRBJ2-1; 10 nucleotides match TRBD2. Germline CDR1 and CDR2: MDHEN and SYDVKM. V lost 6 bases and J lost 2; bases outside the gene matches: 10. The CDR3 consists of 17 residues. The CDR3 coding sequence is TGTGCCAGCAGCCTACTCCCGGGACTAGCGACCTACAATGAGCAGTTCTTC. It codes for CASSLLPGLATYNEQFF.

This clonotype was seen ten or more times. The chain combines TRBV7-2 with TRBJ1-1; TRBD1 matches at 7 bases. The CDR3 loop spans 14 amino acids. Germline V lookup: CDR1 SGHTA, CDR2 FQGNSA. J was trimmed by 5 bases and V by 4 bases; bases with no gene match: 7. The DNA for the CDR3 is TGTGCCAGCAGCTCGGTCCCAGGGGGAACTGAAGCTTTCTTT. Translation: CASSSVPGGTEAFF.

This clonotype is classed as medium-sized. DNA of the CDR3: TGCAGTGCTAAAAGCGGGAGTCATTACGAGCAGTACTTC. Its protein product is CSAKSGSHYEQYF. This chain links TRBV20-1 with TRBJ2-7, with 8 positions matching TRBD2. The germline gives CDR1 DFQATT, CDR2 SNEGSKA (reference sequence). The CDR3 runs 13 residues. The V segment lost 4 bases and the J segment 4 bases; nucleotides outside the gene matches: 6.

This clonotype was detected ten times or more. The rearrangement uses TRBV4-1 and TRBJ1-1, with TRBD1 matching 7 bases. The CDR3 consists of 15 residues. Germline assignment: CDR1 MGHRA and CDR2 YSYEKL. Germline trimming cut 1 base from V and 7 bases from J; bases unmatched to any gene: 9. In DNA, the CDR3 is TGCGCCAGCAGCCAAGGAGGCTTAAGGGACAGTGAAGCTTTCTTT. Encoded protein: CASSQGGLRDSEAFF.

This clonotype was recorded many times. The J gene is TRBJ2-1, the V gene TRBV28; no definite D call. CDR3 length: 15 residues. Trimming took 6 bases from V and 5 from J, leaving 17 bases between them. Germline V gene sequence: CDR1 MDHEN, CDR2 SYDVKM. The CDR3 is CASSPVRASDNEQFF. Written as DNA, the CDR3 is TGTGCCAGCAGCCCGGTCCGCGCATCCGACAATGAGCAGTTCTTC. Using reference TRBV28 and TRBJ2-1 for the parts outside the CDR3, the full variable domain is DVKVTQSSRYLVKRTGEKVFLECVQDMDHENMFWYRQDPGLGLRLIYFSYDVKMKEKGDIPEGYSVSREKKERFSLILESASTNQTSMYLCASSPVRASDNEQFFGPGTRLTVL.

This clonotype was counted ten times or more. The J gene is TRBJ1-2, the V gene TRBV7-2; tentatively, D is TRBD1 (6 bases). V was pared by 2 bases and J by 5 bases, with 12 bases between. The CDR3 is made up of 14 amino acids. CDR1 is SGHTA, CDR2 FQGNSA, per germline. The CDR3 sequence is CASSLRGVVYGYTF. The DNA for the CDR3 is TGTGCCAGCAGCTTAAGGGGGGTTGTTTATGGCTACACCTTC.

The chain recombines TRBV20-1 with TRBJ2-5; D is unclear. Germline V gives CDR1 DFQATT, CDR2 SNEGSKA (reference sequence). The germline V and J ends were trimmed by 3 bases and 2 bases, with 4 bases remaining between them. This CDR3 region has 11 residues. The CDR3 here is CSASAQETQYF. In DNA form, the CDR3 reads TGCAGTGCTAGTGCTCAAGAGACCCAGTACTTC.

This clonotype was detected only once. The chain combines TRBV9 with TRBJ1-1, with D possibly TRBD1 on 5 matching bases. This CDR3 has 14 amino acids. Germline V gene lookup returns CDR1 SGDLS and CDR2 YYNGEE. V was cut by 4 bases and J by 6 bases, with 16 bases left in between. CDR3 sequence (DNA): TGTGCCAGCAGCCCGGGGCCAGCGTTGGCTGAAGCTTTCTTT. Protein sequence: CASSPGPALAEAFF.

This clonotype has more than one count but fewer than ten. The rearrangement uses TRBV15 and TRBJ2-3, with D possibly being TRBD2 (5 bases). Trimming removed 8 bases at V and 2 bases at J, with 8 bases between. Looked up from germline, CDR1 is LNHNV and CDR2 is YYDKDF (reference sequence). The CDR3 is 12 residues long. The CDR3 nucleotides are TGTGCCACCGGGGAGCTCACAGATACGCAGTATTTT. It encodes CATGELTDTQYF.

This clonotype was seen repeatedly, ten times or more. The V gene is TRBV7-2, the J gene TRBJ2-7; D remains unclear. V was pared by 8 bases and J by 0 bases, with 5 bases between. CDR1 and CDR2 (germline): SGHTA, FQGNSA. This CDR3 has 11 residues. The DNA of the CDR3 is TGTGCCAGCGGGTACTCCTACGAGCAGTACTTC. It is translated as CASGYSYEQYF.

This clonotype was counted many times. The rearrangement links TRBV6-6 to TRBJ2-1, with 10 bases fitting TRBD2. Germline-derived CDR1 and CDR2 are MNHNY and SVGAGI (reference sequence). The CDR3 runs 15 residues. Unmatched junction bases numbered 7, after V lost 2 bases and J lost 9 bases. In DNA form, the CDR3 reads TGTGCCAGCAGTTACCCGTCTAGCGGGAGCCGTGAGCAGTTCTTC. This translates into CASSYPSSGSREQFF.